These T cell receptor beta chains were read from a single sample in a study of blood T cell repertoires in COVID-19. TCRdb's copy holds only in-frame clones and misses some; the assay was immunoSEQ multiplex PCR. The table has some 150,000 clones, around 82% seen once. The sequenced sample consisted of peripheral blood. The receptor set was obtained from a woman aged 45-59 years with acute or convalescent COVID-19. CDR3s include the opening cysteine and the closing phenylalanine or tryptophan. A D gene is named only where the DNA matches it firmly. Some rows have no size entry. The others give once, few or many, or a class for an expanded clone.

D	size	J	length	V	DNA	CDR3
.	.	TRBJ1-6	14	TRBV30	TGTGCCTGGGGGAAAACAGATAATAATTCACCCCTCCACTTT	CAWGKTDNNSPLHF
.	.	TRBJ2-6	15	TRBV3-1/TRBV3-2	TGTGCCAGCAGCCCGGAGGAGCTTGGGGCCAACGTCCTGACTTTC	CASSPEELGANVLTF
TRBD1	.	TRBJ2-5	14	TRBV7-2	TGTGCCAGCAGACAGACAGGGGGTACGGAGACCCAGTACTTC	CASRQTGGTETQYF
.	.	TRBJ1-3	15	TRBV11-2	TGTGCCAGCAGCTCAGCGCCGGGGTCTGGAAACACCATATATTTT	CASSSAPGSGNTIYF
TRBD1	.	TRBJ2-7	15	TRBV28	TGTGCCAGCAGTTTCCCTGGACAGGGGGGGGACGAGCAGTACTTC	CASSFPGQGGDEQYF
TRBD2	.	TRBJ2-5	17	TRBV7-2	TGTGCCAGCAGCTTAGTCGGGACTAGCGGGGGCCAAGAGACCCAGTACTTC	CASSLVGTSGGQETQYF
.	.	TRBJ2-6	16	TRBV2	TGTGCCAGCAGTGAAGCAGGGGCGAATGGGGCCAACGTCCTGACTTTC	CASSEAGANGANVLTF
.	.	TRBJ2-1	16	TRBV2	TGTGCCAGCATAGACTACAGCTATGACTACTACAATGAGCAGTTCTTC	CASIDYSYDYYNEQFF
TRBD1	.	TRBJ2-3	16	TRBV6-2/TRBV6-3	TGTGCCAGCAGCCGTGGGGACTTACAGGGGGCAGATACGCAGTATTTT	CASSRGDLQGADTQYF
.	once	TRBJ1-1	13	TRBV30	TGTGCCTGGAGAGCACAGATGAACACTGAAGCTTTCTTT	CAWRAQMNTEAFF
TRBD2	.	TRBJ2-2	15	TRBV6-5	TGTGCCAGCAGTTACACGGGACTAGCTAGCGGGGAGCTGTTTTTT	CASSYTGLASGELFF
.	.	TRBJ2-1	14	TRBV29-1	TGCAGCGCCACTGGGGCAGTTTCCTACAATGAGCAGTTCTTC	CSATGAVSYNEQFF
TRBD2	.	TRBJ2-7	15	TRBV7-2	TGTGCCAGCAGGGAGGGACTAGACGAATCCTACGAGCAGTACTTC	CASREGLDESYEQYF
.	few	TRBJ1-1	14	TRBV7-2	TGTGCCAGCAGCTTACAGGACAGTTACACTGAAGCTTTCTTT	CASSLQDSYTEAFF
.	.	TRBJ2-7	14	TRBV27	TGTGCCAGCAGTACAGGGGACTCTTCCTACGAGCAGTACTTC	CASSTGDSSYEQYF
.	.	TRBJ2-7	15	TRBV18	TGTGCCAGCTCAGATCCAACAGGGTTCTCCTACGAGCAGTACTTC	CASSDPTGFSYEQYF
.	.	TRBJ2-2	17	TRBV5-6	TGTGCCAGCAGCTTGATTTGGCTCCAGGTTGTCGGCGGGGAGCTGTTTTTT	CASSLIWLQVVGGELFF
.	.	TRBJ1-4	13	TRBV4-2	TGTGCCAGCAGGGAATCCGGCGGGGAAAAACTGTTTTTT	CASRESGGEKLFF
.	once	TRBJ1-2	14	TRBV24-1	TGTGCCACCAGTGATTTCGACAATCGCTATGGCTACACCTTC	CATSDFDNRYGYTF
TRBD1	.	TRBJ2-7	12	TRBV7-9	TGTGCCAGCAGCTTGGACAGGTACAAGCAGTACTTC	CASSLDRYKQYF
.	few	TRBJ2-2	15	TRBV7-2	TGTGCCAGCAGCTCCCGAGGGAATCGGGCCGGGGAGCTGTTTTTT	CASSSRGNRAGELFF
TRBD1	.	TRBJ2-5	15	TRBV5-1	TGCGCCAGCAGTTTAACCGGGACAGGGGGAGAGACCCAGTACTTC	CASSLTGTGGETQYF
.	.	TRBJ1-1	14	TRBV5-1	TGCGCCAGCAGCTTGGGGCAGGGCTTCACTGAAGCTTTCTTT	CASSLGQGFTEAFF
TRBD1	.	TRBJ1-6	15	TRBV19	TGTGCCAGTACAATCGGACAGGGGGCTTGGTCACCCCTCCACTTT	CASTIGQGAWSPLHF
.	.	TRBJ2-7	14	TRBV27	TGTGCCAGCAGTCTAGGGGACACATTCTACGAGCAGTACTTC	CASSLGDTFYEQYF
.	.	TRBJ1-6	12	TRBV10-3	TGTGCCATCAGGGACAATGATGCACCCCTCCACTTT	CAIRDNDAPLHF
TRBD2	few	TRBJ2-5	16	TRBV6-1	TGTGCCAGCAGTGAAAGCGAAGCGGGGGAGGTAAAGACCCAGTACTTC	CASSESEAGEVKTQYF
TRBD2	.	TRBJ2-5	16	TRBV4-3	TGCGCCAGCAGCCAAGATCGGACTAGCGGGGGAGAGACCCAGTACTTC	CASSQDRTSGGETQYF
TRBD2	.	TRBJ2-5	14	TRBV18	TGTGCCAGCTCACCCGGGGAGGGCCAAGAGACCCAGTACTTC	CASSPGEGQETQYF
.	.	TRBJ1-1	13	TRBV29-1	TGCAGCGTCGTTGGTCAGTCAAACACTGAAGCTTTCTTT	CSVVGQSNTEAFF
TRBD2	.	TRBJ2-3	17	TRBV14	TGTGCCAGCAGCCCCCGCCAGGGACTAGCGGATATGTATACGCAGTATTTT	CASSPRQGLADMYTQYF
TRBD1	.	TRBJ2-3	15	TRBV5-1	TGCGCCAGCAGCTTGGGAGACAGGGTAACAGATACGCAGTATTTT	CASSLGDRVTDTQYF
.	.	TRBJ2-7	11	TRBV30	TGTGGGGCAGGGGTCTTCCACGAGCAGTACTTC	CGAGVFHEQYF
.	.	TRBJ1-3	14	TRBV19	TGTGCCAGTAGTTTGCGGGAGACTGGAAACACCATATATTTT	CASSLRETGNTIYF
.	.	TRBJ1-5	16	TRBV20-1	TGCAGTGCTAGTAGGGCAGAAGGGGGTATAGGTCAGCCCCAGCATTTT	CSASRAEGGIGQPQHF
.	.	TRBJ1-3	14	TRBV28	TGTGCCAGCAGTGTCAGTGTGTCTGGAAACACCATATATTTT	CASSVSVSGNTIYF
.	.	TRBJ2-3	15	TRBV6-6	TGTGCCAGCAGTAGAGGGGGTCAAGGGCAAGATACGCAGTATTTT	CASSRGGQGQDTQYF
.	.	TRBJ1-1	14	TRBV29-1	TGCAGCGCCGGCAGGGAGGTTACGGACACTGAAGCTTTCTTT	CSAGREVTDTEAFF
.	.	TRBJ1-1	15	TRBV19	TGTGCCAGTAGTCCGCGCGGGGCGGGGAACACTGAAGCTTTCTTT	CASSPRGAGNTEAFF
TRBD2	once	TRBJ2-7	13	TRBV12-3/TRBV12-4	TGTGCCAGCAGTTTATGGGAGGGGTACGAGCAGTACTTC	CASSLWEGYEQYF
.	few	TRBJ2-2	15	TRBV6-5	TGTGCCAGCAGAAAGACAGGACAGAACACCGGGGAGCTGTTTTTT	CASRKTGQNTGELFF
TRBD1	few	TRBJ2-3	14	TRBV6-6	TGTGCCAGCAGAATGGGACAGGGAACAGATACGCAGTATTTT	CASRMGQGTDTQYF
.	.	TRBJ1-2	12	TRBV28	TGTGCCAGCAGAGAGGGAAACTATGGCTACACCTTC	CASREGNYGYTF
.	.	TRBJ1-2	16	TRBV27	TGTGCCAGCAGTTTATCGGCTGACAGGAGTAACTATGGCTACACCTTC	CASSLSADRSNYGYTF
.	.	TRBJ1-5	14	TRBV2	TGTGCCAGCAGTGAAGAGCAGGGCAATCAGCCCCAGCATTTT	CASSEEQGNQPQHF
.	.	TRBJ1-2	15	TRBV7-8	TGTGCCAGCAGTCCACAGGCCCTTGCTAACTATGGCTACACCTTC	CASSPQALANYGYTF
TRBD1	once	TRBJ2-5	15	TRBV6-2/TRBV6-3	TGTGCCAGCAGTAGACAGGGGGTTATCCAAGAGACCCAGTACTTC	CASSRQGVIQETQYF
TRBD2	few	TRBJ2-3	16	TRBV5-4	TGTGCCAGCAGTAAAGGACTAGCCTCCGCTGCAGATACGCAGTATTTT	CASSKGLASAADTQYF
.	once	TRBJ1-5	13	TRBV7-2	TGTGCCAGCAGCGTACAGGGAAATCAGCCCCAGCATTTT	CASSVQGNQPQHF
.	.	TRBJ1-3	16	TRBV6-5	TGTGCCAGCAGTTACTCGGCGACAGTCGCTGGAAACACCATATATTTT	CASSYSATVAGNTIYF
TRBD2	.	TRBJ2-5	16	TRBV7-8	TGTGCCAGCAGCCCTCACGGGGGGGACGGGGCGGAGACCCAGTACTTC	CASSPHGGDGAETQYF
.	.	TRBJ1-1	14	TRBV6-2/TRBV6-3	TGTGCCAGCAGTCCCCGGACTTGGGACACTGAAGCTTTCTTT	CASSPRTWDTEAFF
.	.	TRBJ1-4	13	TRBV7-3	TGTGCCAGCAGGGCCGGGGAGGAAGAAAAACTGTTTTTT	CASRAGEEEKLFF
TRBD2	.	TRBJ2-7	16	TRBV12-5	TGTGCTAGTGGTTTCTTAGGGCCTAGCGGGGGCTACGAGCAGTACTTC	CASGFLGPSGGYEQYF
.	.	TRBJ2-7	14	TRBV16	TGTGCCAGCGGAACGTCAGGGGACGCCTACGAGCAGTACTTC	CASGTSGDAYEQYF
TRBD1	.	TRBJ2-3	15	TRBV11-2	TGTGCCAGCAGCTTACCGGGACAGGGGGCAGATACGCAGTATTTT	CASSLPGQGADTQYF
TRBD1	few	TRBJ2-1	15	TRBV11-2	TGTGCCAGCAGCTTAACGGGACAGGTGCCTAATGAGCAGTTCTTC	CASSLTGQVPNEQFF